One sample yielded the 6 T cell receptor beta chains listed below, sequenced in a study of shared clonotypes between healthy human individuals. Terminally differentiated effector memory CD45RA+ cells were left out of the naive CD8 fraction, which was CD45RO-negative and positively selected for CCR7. Libraries were prepared by immunoSEQ multiplex PCR; TCRdb keeps only in-frame clonotypes and omits some of them. The sample holds more than 550,000 clones, just over 90% seen once. Sample: naive CD8+ T cells sorted from blood. The receptor set was obtained from a man aged 30 to 45 in good health.

This clone was seen only once. The chain couples TRBV7-9 to TRBJ1-1; 11 positions match TRBD1. The CDR3 totals 15 residues. The V and J ends lost 5 bases and 7 bases, in that order; junction bases with no gene match: 9. Germline lookup yields CDR1 SEHNR and CDR2 FQNEAQ (reference sequence). This CDR3 reads CASSRGQGDDGEAFF. The CDR3 nucleotides are TGTGCCAGCAGCAGGGGACAGGGGGATGATGGTGAAGCTTTCTTT.

This chain links TRBV5-1 with TRBJ2-5; D gene unclear. V was pared by 1 base and J by 0 bases, with 19 bases between. CDR3 length equals 18 residues. Per the germline V gene, CDR1 is SGHRS and CDR2 is YFSETQ. CDR3 DNA: TGCGCCAGCAGCTTGCCCCGCACGACCCGCGCGTACCAAGAGACCCAGTACTTC. The encoded protein is CASSLPRTTRAYQETQYF.

This chain joins TRBV2 and TRBJ2-1, with no clear D. CDR3 length: 13 amino acids. The germline V and J ends were trimmed by 3 bases and 2 bases, with 5 bases remaining between them. Germline CDR1 SNHLY, CDR2 FYNNEI. The CDR3 region has the DNA TGTGCCAGCAGTGATCCGACCTACAATGAGCAGTTCTTC. Protein product: CASSDPTYNEQFF.

This clone has just a few counts. The V and J genes are TRBV6-6 and TRBJ2-2; the D gene is possibly TRBD2 (5 bases). The CDR3 runs 12 residues. Germline V CDR1 and CDR2: MNHNY, SVGAGI (reference sequence). V was clipped by 9 bases and J by 6 bases, with 11 bases between them. Written as DNA, the CDR3 is TGTGCCAGTCGAGGGCTCTCCGGGGAGCTGTTTTTT. Translated: CASRGLSGELFF.

About this clone: In the same sample, other DNA sequences code for this CDR3. This chain uses TRBV27 with TRBJ2-3, with 11 bases matching TRBD2. The CDR3 totals 14 residues. The junction had 3 bases not matched to a gene; V was cut back by 6 bases and J by 4 bases. Germline V gene data show CDR1 as MNHEY and CDR2 as SMNVEV (reference sequence). This CDR3 reads CASSILAGADTQYF. CDR3 nucleotides: TGTGCCAGCAGCATACTAGCGGGAGCAGATACGCAGTATTTT.

The V call is TRBV5-5, the J call TRBJ1-4; D gene uncertain. Trimming took off 1 base at V and 0 bases at J, with 7 bases between the two ends. Germline V gene sequence: CDR1 SGHKS, CDR2 YYEKEE (reference sequence). The CDR3 length is 15 residues. The CDR3 spells CASSLNSATNEKLFF. Here the CDR3 DNA reads TGTGCCAGCAGCTTGAACAGCGCAACTAATGAAAAACTGTTTTTT.